This T cell receptor (beta chain) was retrieved from a study of vaccination and CD4 T cells after COVID-19. Whole-study context: It was a median around 100 days after diagnosis, with a range of 35 to 161, that post-COVID samples were drawn. Control cultures were given a CEFX pool, an HIV-1 Nef pool, or no peptide.

Oncomine TCR Beta short-read sequencing was applied to DNA from cultured CD4+ T cells. MiXCR, run by TCRdb on the PCR reads, gives a single entry per CDR3 protein. The data show under 25,000 distinct CDR3 sequences, with 80% to 85% seen just once and about 18% held by the top ten. The germline V gene has CDR1 LNHDA and CDR2 SQIVND (reference sequence). The CDR3 is 16 amino acids. V was cut by 0 bases and J by 2 bases, with 11 bases left in between. As to treatment: roughly ten-day PBMC culture with coronavirus spike peptide pools or control peptides (ViraFEST assay). Half-medium changes with fresh IL-2 medium occurred on days 3 and 7. Comment on this clonotype: Its target is unknown.

The origin of this receptor is a human donor who received a COVID-19 vaccine. The sample here was CD4+ T cells from blood, cultured in vitro, taken after SARS-CoV-2 vaccination. The chain couples TRBV19 to TRBJ1-5, with D tentatively TRBD1 (5 bases). CDR3 region: CASSIDLGRGNQPQHF. In nucleotides, the CDR3 is TGTGCCAGTAGTATAGATCTTGGCAGGGGCAATCAGCCCCAGCATTTT. Looking up the rest from reference TRBV19 and TRBJ1-5 gives the full variable domain: DGGITQSPKYLFRKEGQNVTLSCEQNLNHDAMYWYRQDPGQGLRLIYYSQIVNDFQKGDIAEGYSVSREKKESFPLTVTSAQKNPTAFYLCASSIDLGRGNQPQHFGDGTRLSIL.